The entry below gives a single TCR beta chain sequence along with its context. This specimen comes from a study of blood T cell repertoires in COVID-19. Each participant's cohort was designated according to participant-reported clinical history. The protocol was immunoSEQ multiplex PCR, while the TCRdb copy is restricted to in-frame clones and leaves out a portion. The table lists about 220,000 clones, 80% to 90% of them singletons. The V end was cut by 0 bases, the J end by 1 base, with 10 bases between. The CDR3 extends over 15 amino acids. Germline V CDR1 and CDR2: SGHRS, YFSETQ. The receptor was isolated from a woman under 30 in a cohort exposed to, infected with or recovered from COVID-19 (not recorded which). The J gene is TRBJ1-1, the V gene TRBV5-1; D may be TRBD1 (5 bases). Sequencing input: PBMCs or T cells enriched from blood (not recorded which). In DNA form, the CDR3 reads TGCGCCAGCAGCTTGGACAGGATCTCGAACACTGAAGCTTTCTTT. It is translated as CASSLDRISNTEAFF. Supplemented by reference TRBV5-1 and TRBJ1-1, the full variable domain reads KAGVTQTPRYLIKTRGQQVTLSCSPISGHRSVSWYQQTPGQGLQFLFEYFSETQRNKGNFPGRFSGRQFSNSRSEMNVSTLELGDSALYLCASSLDRISNTEAFFGQGTRLTVV.